The present TCR beta chain was sequenced within a study of shared clonotypes between healthy human individuals. The CDR3 consists of 16 residues. Germline values: CDR1 LGHNA, CDR2 YSLEER. Unmatched junction bases numbered 6, after V lost 1 base and J lost 3 bases. Study results and caveats: The naive CD4 repertoires of a few donors were compared, and about 5% of clonotypes were shared.

As concerns this clone: Its matching antigen is unknown.

Replicate PCRs from sorted subsets contained approximately 190 ng DNA, which is around 30,000 T cell genomes. TCRdb keeps only in-frame clones here, not all; method: immunoSEQ multiplex PCR. The sample lists about 2 million clones; about 94% were seen once. Terminally differentiated effector memory CD45RA+ cells were left out of the naive CD8 fraction, which was CD45RO-negative and positively selected for CCR7. The chain is built from TRBV4-3 and TRBJ2-7; 10 bases line up with TRBD2. This sequence originates from a man aged 18 to 29 in good health. Sample: naive CD8+ T cells sorted from blood. The CDR3 region is CASSQGLASGSYEQYF. DNA for the CDR3: TGCGCCAGCAGCCAAGGGCTGGCTAGCGGGAGCTACGAGCAGTACTTC.